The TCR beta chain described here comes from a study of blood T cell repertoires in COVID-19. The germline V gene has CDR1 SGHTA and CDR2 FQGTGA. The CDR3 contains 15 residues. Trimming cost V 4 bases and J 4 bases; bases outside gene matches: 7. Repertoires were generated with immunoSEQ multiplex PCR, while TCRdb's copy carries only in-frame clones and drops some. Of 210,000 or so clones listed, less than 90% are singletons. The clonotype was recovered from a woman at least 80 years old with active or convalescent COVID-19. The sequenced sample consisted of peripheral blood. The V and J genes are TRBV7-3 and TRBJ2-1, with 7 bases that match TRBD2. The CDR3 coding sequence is TGTGCCAGCAGCTCAACCGGGACTACGTACAATGAGCAGTTCTTC. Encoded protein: CASSSTGTTYNEQFF.